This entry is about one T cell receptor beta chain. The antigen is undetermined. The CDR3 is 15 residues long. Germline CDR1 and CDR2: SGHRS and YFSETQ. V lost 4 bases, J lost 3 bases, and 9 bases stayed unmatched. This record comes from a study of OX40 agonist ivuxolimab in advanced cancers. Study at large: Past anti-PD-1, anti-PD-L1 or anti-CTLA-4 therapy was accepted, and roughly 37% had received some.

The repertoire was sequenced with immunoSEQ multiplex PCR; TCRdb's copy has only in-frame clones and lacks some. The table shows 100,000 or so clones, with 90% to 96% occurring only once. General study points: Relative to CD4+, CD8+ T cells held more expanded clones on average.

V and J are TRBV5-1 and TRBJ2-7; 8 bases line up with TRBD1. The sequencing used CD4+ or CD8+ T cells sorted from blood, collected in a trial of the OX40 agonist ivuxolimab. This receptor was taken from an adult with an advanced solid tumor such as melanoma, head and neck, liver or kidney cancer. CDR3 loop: CASSGTGLTFYEQYF. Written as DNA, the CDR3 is TGCGCCAGCAGCGGGACAGGCCTGACTTTCTACGAGCAGTACTTC.